This T cell receptor (beta chain) appears in the sequencing data of a study of T cells in Graves' hyperthyroidism and ophthalmopathy. Using RNA transcripts as the source, TCR beta CDR3 regions were amplified. Researchers ran a first-round RT-PCR on the TCR CDR3 using the HTBI primer set. MiXCR, applied by TCRdb to the multiplex PCR reads, yields one record per CDR3 protein. This sample yields 450,000 to 600,000 distinct CDR3 sequences, of which 11% to 15% are seen a single time; around 13% belongs to the top ten. The CDR3 extends over 16 amino acids. Germline assignment: CDR1 MNHEY and CDR2 SMNVEV (reference sequence). V shed 6 bases and J 4 bases; nucleotides not matched to a gene: 6. This clonotype has a count of ten or more.

The sequence derives from a woman aged 40-49 years with Graves' hyperthyroidism. The chain recombines TRBV27 with TRBJ2-1, with 13 bases fitting TRBD2. The sequencing input was blood. For the CDR3, the DNA is TGTGCCAGCAGCGGATGGACTAGCGGGGGATACAATGAGCAGTTCTTC. It codes for CASSGWTSGGYNEQFF.